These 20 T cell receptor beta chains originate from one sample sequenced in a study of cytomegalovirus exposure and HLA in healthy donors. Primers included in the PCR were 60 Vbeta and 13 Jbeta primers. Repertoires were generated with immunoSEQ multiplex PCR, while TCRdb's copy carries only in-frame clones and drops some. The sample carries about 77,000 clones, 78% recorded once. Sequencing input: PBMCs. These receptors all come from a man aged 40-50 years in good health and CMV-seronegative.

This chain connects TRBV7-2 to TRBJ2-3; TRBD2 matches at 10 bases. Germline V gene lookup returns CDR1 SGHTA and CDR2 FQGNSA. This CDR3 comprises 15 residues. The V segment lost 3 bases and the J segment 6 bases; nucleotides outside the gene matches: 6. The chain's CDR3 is CASSLGASGSDTQYF. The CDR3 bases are TGTGCCAGCAGCTTGGGAGCTAGCGGGAGTGATACGCAGTATTTT.

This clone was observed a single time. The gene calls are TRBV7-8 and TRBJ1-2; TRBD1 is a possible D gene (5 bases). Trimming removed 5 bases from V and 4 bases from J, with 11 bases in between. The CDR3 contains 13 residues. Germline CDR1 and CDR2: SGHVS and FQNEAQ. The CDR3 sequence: CASSPREGYGYTF. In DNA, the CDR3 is TGTGCCAGCAGCCCCAGGGAGGGCTATGGCTACACCTTC.

CDR3 nucleotide sequence: TGTGCCAGTAGTCCCGGGACAGGGAAGGGAGAGACCCAGTACTTC. This translates into CASSPGTGKGETQYF. J is TRBJ2-5 and V is TRBV19; 9 positions match TRBD1. Losses at the gene ends were 5 bases for V and 4 bases for J; bases not matched to a gene: 8. CDR3 length: 15 residues. Per germline, CDR1 LNHDA and CDR2 SQIVND (reference sequence).

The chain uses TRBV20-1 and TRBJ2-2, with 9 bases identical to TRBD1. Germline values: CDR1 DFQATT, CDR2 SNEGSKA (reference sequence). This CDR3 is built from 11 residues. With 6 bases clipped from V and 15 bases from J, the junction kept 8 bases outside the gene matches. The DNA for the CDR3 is TGCAGTGCCCCGGGACAGGGTTTTTTGTTTTTT. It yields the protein CSAPGQGFLFF.

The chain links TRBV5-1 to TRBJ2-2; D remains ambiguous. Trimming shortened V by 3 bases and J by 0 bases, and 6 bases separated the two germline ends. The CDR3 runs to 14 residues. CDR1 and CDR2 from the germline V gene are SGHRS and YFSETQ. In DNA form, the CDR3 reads TGCGCCAGCAGCTCAAATCCGAACACCGGGGAGCTGTTTTTT. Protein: CASSSNPNTGELFF. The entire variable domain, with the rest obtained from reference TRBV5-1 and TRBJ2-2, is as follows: KAGVTQTPRYLIKTRGQQVTLSCSPISGHRSVSWYQQTPGQGLQFLFEYFSETQRNKGNFPGRFSGRQFSNSRSEMNVSTLELGDSALYLCASSSNPNTGELFFGEGSRLTVL.

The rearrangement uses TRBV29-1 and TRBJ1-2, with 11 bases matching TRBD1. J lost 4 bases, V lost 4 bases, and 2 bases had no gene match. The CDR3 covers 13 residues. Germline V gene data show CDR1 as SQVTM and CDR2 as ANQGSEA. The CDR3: CSVGTGGGYGYTF. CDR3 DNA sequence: TGCAGCGTTGGGACAGGGGGCGGCTATGGCTACACCTTC.

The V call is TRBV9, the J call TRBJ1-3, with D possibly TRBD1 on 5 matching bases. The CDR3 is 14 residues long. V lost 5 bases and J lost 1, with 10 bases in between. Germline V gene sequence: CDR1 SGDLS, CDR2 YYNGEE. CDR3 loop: CASSRAGSGNTIYF. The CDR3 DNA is TGTGCCAGCAGTCGAGCAGGGTCTGGAAACACCATATATTTT.

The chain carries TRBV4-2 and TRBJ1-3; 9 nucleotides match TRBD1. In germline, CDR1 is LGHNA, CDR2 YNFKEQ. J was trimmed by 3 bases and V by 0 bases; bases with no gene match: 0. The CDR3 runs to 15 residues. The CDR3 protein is CASSQEGQGGNTIYF. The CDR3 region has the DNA TGTGCCAGCAGCCAAGAGGGACAGGGTGGAAACACCATATATTTT.

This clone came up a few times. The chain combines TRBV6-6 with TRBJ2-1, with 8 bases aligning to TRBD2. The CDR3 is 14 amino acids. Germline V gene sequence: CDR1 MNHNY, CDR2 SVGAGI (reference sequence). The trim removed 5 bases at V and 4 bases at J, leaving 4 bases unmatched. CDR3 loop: CASSVSGIYNEQFF. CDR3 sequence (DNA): TGTGCCAGCAGTGTTAGCGGGATATACAATGAGCAGTTCTTC.

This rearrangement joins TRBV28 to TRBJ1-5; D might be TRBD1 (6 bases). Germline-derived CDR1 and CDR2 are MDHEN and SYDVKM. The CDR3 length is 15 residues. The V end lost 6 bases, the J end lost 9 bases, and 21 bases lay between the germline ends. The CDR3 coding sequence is TGTGCCAGCAGCCCGCCGGGGGCGGGAGAAATGCCCCAGCATTTT. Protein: CASSPPGAGEMPQHF.

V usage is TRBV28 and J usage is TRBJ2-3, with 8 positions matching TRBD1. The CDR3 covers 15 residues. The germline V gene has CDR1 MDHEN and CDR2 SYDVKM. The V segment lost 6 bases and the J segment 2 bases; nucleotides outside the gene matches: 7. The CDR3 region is CASRAGGPNTDTQYF. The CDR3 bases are TGTGCCAGCAGGGCAGGGGGCCCCAACACAGATACGCAGTATTTT.

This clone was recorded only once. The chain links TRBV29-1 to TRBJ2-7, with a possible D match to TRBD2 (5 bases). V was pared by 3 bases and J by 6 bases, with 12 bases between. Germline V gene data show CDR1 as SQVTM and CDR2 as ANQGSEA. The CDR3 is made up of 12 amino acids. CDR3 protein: CSVDSGLGEQYF. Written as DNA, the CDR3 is TGCAGCGTTGACTCCGGACTGGGCGAGCAGTACTTC.

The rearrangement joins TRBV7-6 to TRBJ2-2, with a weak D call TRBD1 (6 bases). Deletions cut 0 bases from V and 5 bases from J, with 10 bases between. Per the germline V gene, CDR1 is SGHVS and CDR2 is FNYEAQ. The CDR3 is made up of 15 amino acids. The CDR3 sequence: CASSLAGGVTGELFF. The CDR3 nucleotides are TGTGCCAGCAGCTTAGCAGGGGGAGTAACCGGGGAGCTGTTTTTT.

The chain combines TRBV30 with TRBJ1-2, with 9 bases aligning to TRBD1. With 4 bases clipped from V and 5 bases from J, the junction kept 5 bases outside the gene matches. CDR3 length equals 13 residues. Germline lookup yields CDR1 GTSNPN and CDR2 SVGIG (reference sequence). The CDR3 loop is CAWTPGQGYGYTF. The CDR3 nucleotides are TGTGCCTGGACCCCCGGACAGGGGTATGGCTACACCTTC.

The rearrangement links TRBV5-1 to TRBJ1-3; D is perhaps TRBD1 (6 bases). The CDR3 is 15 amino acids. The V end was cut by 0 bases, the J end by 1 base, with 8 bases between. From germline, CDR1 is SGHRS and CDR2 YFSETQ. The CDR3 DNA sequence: TGCGCCAGCAGCTTGGCAGGGGCTTCTGGAAACACCATATATTTT. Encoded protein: CASSLAGASGNTIYF.

The CDR3 DNA sequence: TGTGCCAGCAGCGTAGGACAGGGGCCGATGCGGTACACCTTC. Translating it yields CASSVGQGPMRYTF. The rearrangement links TRBV9 to TRBJ1-2; 8 bases line up with TRBD1. V gave up 0 bases and J gave up 11 bases; unmatched junction bases: 9. Germline V lookup: CDR1 SGDLS, CDR2 YYNGEE. The CDR3 consists of 14 residues.

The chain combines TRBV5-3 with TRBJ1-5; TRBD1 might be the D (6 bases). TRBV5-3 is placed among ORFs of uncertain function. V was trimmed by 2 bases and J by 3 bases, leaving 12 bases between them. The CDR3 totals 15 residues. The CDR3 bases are TGTGCCAGAAGCTTACTAGAGGGGGACAATCAGCCCCAGCATTTT. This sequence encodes CARSLLEGDNQPQHF.

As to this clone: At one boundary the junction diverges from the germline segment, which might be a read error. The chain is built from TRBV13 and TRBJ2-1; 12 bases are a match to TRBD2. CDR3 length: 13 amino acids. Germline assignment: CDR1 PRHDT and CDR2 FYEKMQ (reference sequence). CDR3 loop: CASSLGLAGEQFF. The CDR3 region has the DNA TGTGCCAGCAGCCTAGGACTAGCGGGAGAGCAGTTCTTC.

DNA for the CDR3: TGTGCCTGGACTAGCGGGAGTCCCGGGGAGCTGTTTTTT. Amino acid sequence: CAWTSGSPGELFF. The rearrangement links TRBV30 to TRBJ2-2; TRBD2 matches at 10 bases. CDR3 length: 13 amino acids. V gave up 4 bases and J gave up 6 bases; unmatched junction bases: 2. Germline CDR1 is GTSNPN and CDR2 is SVGIG (reference sequence). Variable domain in full (rest from reference TRBV30 and TRBJ2-2): SQTIHQWPATLVQPVGSPLSLECTVEGTSNPNLYWYRQAAGRGLQLLFYSVGIGQISSEVPQNLSASRPQDRQFILSSKKLLLSDSGFYLCAWTSGSPGELFFGEGSRLTVL.

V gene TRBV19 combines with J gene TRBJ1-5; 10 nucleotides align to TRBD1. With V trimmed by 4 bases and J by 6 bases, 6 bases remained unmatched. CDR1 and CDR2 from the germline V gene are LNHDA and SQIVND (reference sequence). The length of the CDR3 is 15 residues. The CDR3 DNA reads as TGTGCCAGTAGTACTCCGGGACAGGGGACTCAGCCCCAGCATTTT. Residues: CASSTPGQGTQPQHF.